This T cell receptor beta chain is from a study of T cells in Graves' hyperthyroidism and ophthalmopathy. Across the whole study: Peripheral blood draws took place at initial diagnosis, ahead of any treatment. Study observations and caveats: Blood also contained most expanded thyroid clonotypes above 0.001.

There were TCR beta CDR3 regions amplified from RNA transcripts. A set of HTBI primers served as the primers for a first-round RT-PCR of the TCR CDR3. TCRdb re-analysed the multiplex PCR reads in MiXCR, keeping a single row per CDR3 protein. This sample has about 300,000 distinct CDR3 sequences, with less than 30% found just once. Diagnostic decisions used clinical symptoms, serum thyroxine and TRAb, thyroid ultrasound and orbital computed tomography. The ends lost 5 bases at V and 6 bases at J; junction bases unmatched: 21. This CDR3 contains 19 residues. With respect to this clonotype: The antigen is undetermined. The CDR3 does not end in the conserved phenylalanine or tryptophan, so this is likely a read error.

The specimen sequenced was blood. The chain has TRBV12-3 or TRBV12-4 and TRBJ2-5, with 10 bases fitting TRBD2. This receptor was obtained from a man aged 40-50 years with Graves' hyperthyroidism that later progressed to Graves' ophthalmopathy. The CDR3 bases are TGTGCCAGCAGTCCCACAGGGTCGGTCAAGCGGGAGGGCGCAAAGACCCAGTACTCC. Its protein is CASSPTGSVKREGAKTQYS.